One sample yielded the 30 T cell receptor beta chains listed below, sequenced in a study of T cells in Graves' hyperthyroidism and ophthalmopathy. The investigators amplified TCR beta CDR3 regions from RNA transcripts. TCR CDR3 regions were first amplified by RT-PCR with HTBI primers. TCRdb re-called the multiplex PCR reads with MiXCR, one entry per CDR3 protein. The sample consists of around 100,000 distinct CDR3 sequences, over 45% of them appearing once. The sample was blood. Receptors originate from a man in his forties with Graves' hyperthyroidism.

On this clonotype: The CDR3 ends on some other residue instead of the conserved phenylalanine or tryptophan, so this is likely a read error. The chain links TRBV6-2 or TRBV6-3 to TRBJ1-2; D unresolved. This CDR3 is 12 amino acids long. Germline-derived CDR1 and CDR2 are MNHEY and SVGEGT. The CDR3 nucleotides are TGTGTCAGCGGACGGCTACCCTATGGCTACACCATC. Amino acids: CVSGRLPYGYTI.

The chain employs TRBV2 and TRBJ2-2; tentative D call: TRBD1 (5 bases). V was pared by 3 bases and J by 2 bases, with 10 bases between. The germline gives CDR1 SNHLY, CDR2 FYNNEI. This CDR3 region has 15 residues. The CDR3 nucleotides are TGTGCCAGCAGTGACCGTCAGGGAAACACCGGGGAGCTGTTTTTT. The encoded protein is CASSDRQGNTGELFF.

Comment on this clonotype: The CDR3 does not end in the conserved phenylalanine or tryptophan, so this is likely a read error. V usage is TRBV7-3 and J usage is TRBJ2-5; the D gene is possibly TRBD2 (7 bases). The CDR3 covers 14 residues. Per the germline V gene, CDR1 is SGHTA and CDR2 is FQGTGA. V was clipped by 3 bases and J by 5 bases, with 13 bases between them. The CDR3 nucleotides are TGTGCCAGCAGCTTTCAAGGGGGGGCGGAGACCCAGTACTGC. Its translation is CASSFQGGAETQYC.

This clonotype was counted at least ten times. The V call is TRBV19, the J call TRBJ2-5; unclear D gene. The CDR3 is made up of 14 amino acids. V shed 3 bases and J shed 1 base, with 9 bases lying between them. From germline, CDR1 is LNHDA and CDR2 SQIVND (reference sequence). The CDR3 nucleotides read TGTGCCAGTAGTATCGAAGGGCTCCAAGAGACCCAGTACTTC. Residues: CASSIEGLQETQYF.

This clonotype was seen more than once but under ten times. This clone may be a read error of a much larger clone one base away. This chain's CDR3 is CASSQGDGLAYEQYF. The CDR3 nucleotides read TGCGCCAGCAGCCAAGGTGACGGTCTCGCCTACGAGCAGTACTTC. The rearrangement uses TRBV4-1 and TRBJ2-7; D call uncertain. V was clipped by 1 base and J by 2 bases, with 12 bases between them. Germline V gives CDR1 MGHRA, CDR2 YSYEKL. CDR3 size: 15 residues.

CDR3 DNA: TGTGCCAGCAGTCCTCGACAAAATAGCAATCAGCCCCAGCATTTT. Protein: CASSPRQNSNQPQHF. The chain recombines TRBV6-6 with TRBJ1-5; no clear D. The CDR3 contains 15 residues. The V gene lost 5 bases and the J gene lost 0 bases, with 11 bases spanning the gap. CDR1 is MNHNY, CDR2 SVGAGI, per germline (reference sequence).

As concerns this clonotype: Because the CDR3 is missing its conserved closing phenylalanine or tryptophan, this is likely a read error. This chain connects TRBV19 to TRBJ1-1; unclear D gene. Germline values: CDR1 LNHDA, CDR2 SQIVND (reference sequence). This CDR3 is built from 13 residues. The V and J ends lost 11 bases and 3 bases respectively, with 16 bases between them. Here the CDR3 reads CAWRKGGYTEAFL. DNA for the CDR3: TGTGCCTGGAGAAAAGGCGGGTACACTGAAGCTTTCCTT.

This clonotype was observed at least ten times. As DNA, the CDR3 is TGCGCCAGCAGCCCCTTCGGGGTAGGCGCAGATACGCAGTATTTT. Protein: CASSPFGVGADTQYF. The V call is TRBV4-1, the J call TRBJ2-3, with a possible D match to TRBD2 (5 bases). The CDR3 totals 15 residues. CDR1 and CDR2 from the germline V gene are MGHRA and YSYEKL. Trimming pared 4 bases from V and 4 bases from J, leaving 15 bases between.

This chain connects TRBV30 to TRBJ1-1, with D possibly matching TRBD1 (5 bases). With 1 base removed from V and 3 bases from J, the gap between germline ends came to 9 bases. The germline CDR1 and CDR2 sequences are GTSNPN and SVGIG (reference sequence). The CDR3 consists of 13 residues. CDR3 sequence (DNA): TGTGCCTGGAGTGCCCAGGGTTACACTGAAGCTTTCTTT. This gives the protein CAWSAQGYTEAFF. Using reference TRBV30 and TRBJ1-1 for the parts outside the CDR3, the full variable domain is SQTIHQWPATLVQPVGSPLSLECTVEGTSNPNLYWYRQAAGRGLQLLFYSVGIGQISSEVPQNLSASRPQDRQFILSSKKLLLSDSGFYLCAWSAQGYTEAFFGQGTRLTVV.

This clonotype occurred many times. V gene TRBV7-2 combines with J gene TRBJ2-3; no clear D. The CDR3 totals 15 residues. V lost 5 bases and J lost 5, with 17 bases in between. Germline V gives CDR1 SGHTA, CDR2 FQGNSA. CDR3 sequence reads: CASSVSPNRLDTQYF. The DNA for the CDR3 is TGTGCCAGCAGCGTTAGCCCGAATCGTTTAGATACGCAGTATTTT.

As concerns this clonotype: At one end, the junction sequence differs from germline, possibly due to a read error. The genes are TRBV7-2 and TRBJ1-1, with no clear D. The CDR3 contains 13 residues. Germline loops: CDR1 SGHTA, CDR2 FQGNSA. The CDR3 sequence is CASSQERGTEAFF. Here the CDR3 DNA reads TGCGCCAGCAGCCAAGAACGAGGGACTGAAGCTTTCTTT.

J is TRBJ2-5 and V is TRBV7-9, with TRBD1 identical over 8 bases. This CDR3 region has 13 residues. CDR1 is SEHNR and CDR2 is FQNEAQ in the germline V gene (reference sequence). J lost 5 bases, V lost 1 base, and 0 bases had no gene match. CDR3 protein: CASSLDRGETQYF. The CDR3 nucleotides are TGTGCCAGCAGCTTAGACAGGGGGGAGACCCAGTACTTC. Together with reference TRBV7-9 and TRBJ2-5, the CDR3 gives the full variable domain: DTGVSQNPRHKITKRGQNVTFRCDPISEHNRLYWYRQTLGQGPEFLTYFQNEAQLEKSRLLSDRFSAERPKGSFSTLEIQRTEQGDSAMYLCASSLDRGETQYFGPGTRLLVL.

The chain carries TRBV2 and TRBJ2-5, with 11 nucleotides matching TRBD2. Germline values: CDR1 SNHLY, CDR2 FYNNEI. V shed 6 bases and J 5 bases; nucleotides not matched to a gene: 17. The CDR3 is 18 residues long. DNA for the CDR3: TGTGCCAGCAGGTCACTAGCGGGGGTAACGAACACCGGGGAGACCCAGTACTTC. The encoded protein is CASRSLAGVTNTGETQYF.

The V gene is TRBV12-3 or TRBV12-4, the J gene TRBJ2-7; 9 nucleotides match TRBD2. Trimming removed 6 bases from V and 3 bases from J; junction bases left unmatched: 9. The CDR3 spans 15 residues. The chain's CDR3 is CASRSGGRGLYEQYF. The CDR3 region has the DNA TGTGCCAGCAGGTCGGGCGGGAGGGGTCTCTACGAGCAGTACTTC.

This clonotype was picked up a small number of times. This chain uses TRBV4-1 with TRBJ1-1; TRBD1 is a possible D gene (6 bases). The CDR3 totals 15 residues. Germline values: CDR1 MGHRA, CDR2 YSYEKL. Trimming removed 0 bases at V and 5 bases at J, with 13 bases between. The CDR3 region has the DNA TGCGCCAGCAGCCAAGAAGGGGGGGTGACTACTGAAGCTTTCTTT. Amino acid sequence: CASSQEGGVTTEAFF.

V and J are TRBV18 and TRBJ1-1; D ambiguous. V lost 3 bases to trimming and J lost 8 bases, with 13 bases between them. The germline gives CDR1 KGHSH, CDR2 LQKENI. The CDR3 loop spans 13 amino acids. The CDR3 sequence: CASSPMVGGEAFF. DNA for the CDR3: TGTGCCAGCTCACCCATGGTGGGAGGAGAAGCTTTCTTT. Variable domain in full (rest from reference TRBV18 and TRBJ1-1): NAGVMQNPRHLVRRRGQEARLRCSPMKGHSHVYWYRQLPEEGLKFMVYLQKENIIDESGMPKERFSAEFPKEGPSILRIQQVVRGDSAAYFCASSPMVGGEAFFGQGTRLTVV.

A single count supports this clonotype. This may be a read error, as it is one base from a much larger clone. The chain carries TRBV7-2 and TRBJ1-1; 7 bases line up with TRBD1. Unmatched junction bases numbered 7, after V lost 5 bases and J lost 4 bases. CDR3 length: 14 amino acids. CDR1 and CDR2 (germline): SGHTA, FQGNSA. CDR3 coding DNA: TGTGCCAGCAGCCTTAACAGGGGAAGCACTGAAGCTTTCTTT. Its translation: CASSLNRGSTEAFF.

Notes on this clonotype: A much bigger clone sits one base away, suggesting this may be a read error. The chain joins TRBV5-4 to TRBJ1-1; D remains unclear. The CDR3 is made up of 15 amino acids. CDR1 SGHNT and CDR2 YYREEE come from the germline V gene (reference sequence). CDR3: CVSSLAGLKNTEAFF. The DNA of the CDR3 is TGTGTCAGCAGCTTGGCCGGATTGAAGAACACTGAAGCTTTCTTT.

The table lists this clonotype with many counts. The V call is TRBV10-3, the J call TRBJ1-5, with a tentative D call TRBD1 (5 bases). The CDR3 contains 13 residues. V was shortened by 9 bases and J by 4 bases, with 13 bases between the two germline ends. Germline V gene data show CDR1 as ENHRY and CDR2 as SYGVKD. The DNA of the CDR3 is TGTGCCATTAAAGGGGAGGGAAATCAGCCCCAGCATTTT. Translated: CAIKGEGNQPQHF.

The chain carries TRBV10-3 and TRBJ2-3; 12 bases fit TRBD1. CDR1 and CDR2 (germline): ENHRY, SYGVKD. The CDR3 spans 14 residues. V was clipped by 10 bases and J by 4 bases; unmatched bases: 6. CDR3 loop: CATGTGGISDTQYF. DNA of the CDR3: TGTGCCACCGGGACAGGGGGCATCTCAGATACGCAGTATTTT.

Turning to this clonotype: This is likely a read error, given that the CDR3 carries no conserved phenylalanine or tryptophan at its end. The limits of the CDR3 on the DNA are not certain, so only TCRdb's listed CDR3 is given. The rearrangement joins TRBV20-1 to TRBJ2-7. Germline CDR1 reads DFQATT; CDR2 reads SNEGSKA (reference sequence). The CDR3 sequence runs 13 residues, both termini included. The CDR3 loop is CSADYRSSYEQYS.

A note on this clonotype: Since the CDR3 does not end with the conserved phenylalanine or tryptophan, this likely comes from a read error. Because the CDR3's place on the DNA is in doubt, the DNA is left out and the CDR3 is given as listed by TCRdb. The chain links TRBV5-1 to TRBJ2-7; the tabulated D call, TRBD1, remains unverified against the DNA. Germline V gene data show CDR1 as SGHRS and CDR2 as YFSETQ. Including both end residues, the CDR3 is 8 amino acids long. This CDR3 reads CASSHKDR.

This clonotype was recorded many times. The rearrangement links TRBV9 to TRBJ2-2, with 7 bases fitting TRBD1. The V gene end was trimmed by 3 bases and the J gene end by 4 bases; junction bases not matched to a gene: 6. This CDR3 spans 15 amino acids. The germline V gene encodes CDR1 SGDLS and CDR2 YYNGEE. For the CDR3, the DNA is TGTGCCAGCAGCGGAGAGGGACAGCGCACCGGGGAGCTGTTTTTT. Its protein product is CASSGEGQRTGELFF. The complete variable domain, with remaining parts taken from reference TRBV9 and TRBJ2-2, reads DSGVTQTPKHLITATGQRVTLRCSPRSGDLSVYWYQQSLDQGLQFLIQYYNGEERAKGNILERFSAQQFPDLHSELNLSSLELGDSALYFCASSGEGQRTGELFFGEGSRLTVL.

Concerning this clonotype itself: Given a much more abundant clone one base away, this may be a read error. The chain couples TRBV4-2 to TRBJ1-2; the match to TRBD1 covers 10 bases. Losses at the gene ends were 0 bases for V and 4 bases for J; bases not matched to a gene: 8. CDR3 length: 17 amino acids. Germline V lookup: CDR1 LGHNA, CDR2 YNFKEQ. The CDR3 here is CASSQDVGQGYVYGYTF. In DNA, the CDR3 is TGTGCCAGCAGCCAAGATGTGGGACAGGGGTATGTCTATGGCTACACCTTC.

This rearrangement joins TRBV6-1 to TRBJ1-2; D not resolved. The CDR3 loop spans 13 amino acids. Germline CDR1 MNHNS, CDR2 SASEGT. Trimming took 5 bases from V and 12 from J, leaving 19 bases between them. The CDR3 here is CASSPGAGSGNTF. The CDR3 DNA is TGTGCCAGCAGTCCGGGAGCCGGCTCTGGAAACACCTTC.

Many counts were recorded for this clonotype. This chain connects TRBV6-1 to TRBJ2-7; 13 nucleotides agree with TRBD2. J was trimmed by 2 bases and V by 3 bases; bases with no gene match: 4. This CDR3 contains 16 residues. The germline gives CDR1 MNHNS, CDR2 SASEGT. CDR3 protein: CASSEGTSGITYEQYF. The CDR3 bases are TGTGCCAGCAGTGAGGGGACTAGCGGGATCACCTACGAGCAGTACTTC.

In its sample, this clonotype is medium-sized. This chain uses TRBV10-3 with TRBJ2-7; D not resolved. Per the germline V gene, CDR1 is ENHRY and CDR2 is SYGVKD. Trimming shortened V by 2 bases and J by 5 bases, and 10 bases separated the two germline ends. The CDR3 contains 13 residues. The CDR3 is CAISERFQHEQYF. The CDR3, as DNA: TGTGCCATCAGTGAGCGATTCCAGCACGAGCAGTACTTC.

Turning to this clonotype: Given a much more abundant clone one base away, this may be a read error. V and J are TRBV4-3 and TRBJ2-3; a weak D match, TRBD2 (5 bases). The CDR3 runs to 16 residues. V gave up 1 base and J gave up 8 bases, with 19 bases separating them. The germline V gene encodes CDR1 LGHNA and CDR2 YSLEER. CDR3 in amino acids: CASSQGDYTSAGTQYF. The CDR3 bases are TGCGCCAGCAGCCAAGGTGACTATACTTCCGCAGGTACGCAGTATTTT.

In this sample, this clonotype turned up many times. In DNA form, the CDR3 reads TGTGCCAGCAGCTTATTGGATCGGGCCCGGGGGACAGATACGCAGTATTTT. Its protein is CASSLLDRARGTDTQYF. The chain carries TRBV11-3 and TRBJ2-3, with D maybe TRBD2 (6 bases). The CDR3 sequence is 17 residues long. The ends were cut back, 2 bases at V and 3 bases at J, with 18 bases in the middle. The germline V gene has CDR1 SGHNT and CDR2 YENEEA.

Ten or more counts support this clonotype. The chain links TRBV12-3 or TRBV12-4 to TRBJ1-1; possible D gene TRBD1, 6 bases. The CDR3 has 13 amino acids. V lost 7 bases, J lost 2 bases, and 11 bases lay in between. CDR3 sequence reads: CASIRTVNTEAFF. For the CDR3, the DNA is TGTGCCAGCATCCGGACAGTAAACACTGAAGCTTTCTTT.